Below are 25 T cell receptor beta chains sequenced from a single sample in a study of blood T cell repertoires in COVID-19. Repertoires were generated with immunoSEQ multiplex PCR, while TCRdb's copy carries only in-frame clones and drops some. Seen here are about 160,000 clones, about 81% observed once, and the top ten hold roughly 10%. Sequences were obtained from peripheral blood. The source of these receptors is a human donor in a cohort sampled during active COVID-19.

In its sample, this clone was seen once. The genes are TRBV12-3 or TRBV12-4 and TRBJ2-6, with D hard to call. The CDR3 is 13 amino acids. The ends were cut back, 7 bases at V and 4 bases at J, with 8 bases in the middle. The CDR3 here is CASTTSGANVLTF. The CDR3 coding sequence is TGTGCCAGCACCACATCCGGGGCCAACGTCCTGACTTTC.

The chain employs TRBV18 and TRBJ2-7, with TRBD2 matching over 10 bases. The CDR3 spans 14 residues. V was clipped by 6 bases and J by 1 base; unmatched bases: 3. From germline, CDR1 is KGHSH and CDR2 LQKENI. CDR3 loop: CASSPGLASYEQYF. The CDR3 DNA reads as TGTGCCAGCTCGCCGGGACTAGCGTCCTACGAGCAGTACTTC. Filled out from reference TRBV18 and TRBJ2-7, the complete variable domain reads NAGVMQNPRHLVRRRGQEARLRCSPMKGHSHVYWYRQLPEEGLKFMVYLQKENIIDESGMPKERFSAEFPKEGPSILRIQQVVRGDSAAYFCASSPGLASYEQYFGPGTRLTVT.

This clone was detected only once. The chain couples TRBV7-9 to TRBJ1-3; D ambiguous. CDR1 is SEHNR and CDR2 is FQNEAQ in the germline V gene (reference sequence). The ends were cut back, 5 bases at V and 3 bases at J, with 11 bases in the middle. The length of the CDR3 is 14 residues. This CDR3 is CASSRGGFGNTIYF. The CDR3 region has the DNA TGTGCCAGCAGCCGGGGAGGGTTTGGAAACACCATATATTTT.

The chain uses TRBV3-1 (or the pseudogene TRBV3-2) and TRBJ2-1; TRBD2 matches at 8 bases. Trimming cost V 4 bases and J 4 bases; bases outside gene matches: 6. Germline CDR1 is LGHDT and CDR2 is YNNKEL (reference sequence). The CDR3 loop spans 15 amino acids. The CDR3 region has the DNA TGTGCCAGCAGCCTTAAAACTAGCGGTTACAATGAGCAGTTCTTC. Encoded protein: CASSLKTSGYNEQFF.

This clone was seen only a few times. V and J are TRBV28 and TRBJ2-1; TRBD1 aligns across 8 bases. This CDR3 spans 14 amino acids. After removal of 3 bases from V and 12 bases from J, the junction contained 10 bases not matched to a gene. Germline assignment: CDR1 MDHEN and CDR2 SYDVKM. The CDR3 sequence: CASSLRSGQGSQFF. The CDR3 coding sequence is TGTGCCAGCAGTTTGCGCTCCGGACAGGGCTCGCAGTTCTTC.

The chain has TRBV19 and TRBJ2-1, with D possibly TRBD2 on 5 matching bases. The CDR3 is 13 amino acids. CDR1 and CDR2 (germline): LNHDA, SQIVND (reference sequence). Trimming took 5 bases from V and 6 from J, leaving 11 bases between them. The CDR3 coding sequence is TGTGCCAGTAGTTTTCTAGCCGGCAATGAGCAGTTCTTC. Translating it yields CASSFLAGNEQFF.

V is TRBV11-2 and J is TRBJ2-3; D is possibly TRBD2 (6 bases). This CDR3 is 16 amino acids long. V dropped 5 bases and J dropped 3 bases, with 18 bases sitting between them. CDR1 is SGHAT and CDR2 is FQNNGV in the germline V gene. The CDR3 region is CASSPGRTSRTDTQYF. Written as DNA, the CDR3 is TGTGCCAGCAGCCCCGGTCGCACTAGCCGAACAGATACGCAGTATTTT.

V usage is TRBV7-2 and J usage is TRBJ2-7; TRBD1 might be the D (5 bases). Germline lookup yields CDR1 SGHTA and CDR2 FQGNSA. Between the trimmed V and J ends, which lost 2 bases and 7 bases, there was a span of 15 bases. The CDR3 sequence is 14 residues long. For the CDR3, the DNA is TGTGCCAGCAGCTTATACCCCCAGGGTTGGGAGCAGTACTTC. This gives the protein CASSLYPQGWEQYF.

The chain couples TRBV19 to TRBJ2-1; TRBD1 matches 8 bases. The CDR3 spans 16 residues. Germline CDR1 reads LNHDA; CDR2 reads SQIVND (reference sequence). The V gene end was trimmed by 5 bases and the J gene end by 13 bases; junction bases not matched to a gene: 19. CDR3 protein: CASSAPRTGYSPPQFF. CDR3 sequence (DNA): TGTGCCAGTAGTGCGCCGCGGACAGGGTACTCACCCCCCCAGTTCTTC.

The rearrangement links TRBV7-3 to TRBJ2-1; 13 bases line up with TRBD2. Losses at the gene ends were 6 bases for V and 5 bases for J; bases not matched to a gene: 7. This CDR3 is 16 amino acids long. Germline assignment: CDR1 SGHTA and CDR2 FQGTGA. This CDR3 reads CASSPSGTSGNNEQFF. The CDR3 region has the DNA TGTGCCAGCAGTCCATCCGGGACTAGCGGGAACAATGAGCAGTTCTTC.

V is TRBV7-2 and J is TRBJ2-7, with a tentative D call TRBD1 (5 bases). The V gene lost 6 bases and the J gene lost 5 bases, with 20 bases spanning the gap. This CDR3 is built from 15 residues. Germline-derived CDR1 and CDR2 are SGHTA and FQGNSA. This CDR3 reads CASRPTMTAIHEQYF. The CDR3 region has the DNA TGTGCCAGCAGACCCACAATGACAGCTATCCACGAGCAGTACTTC.

The chain employs TRBV6-6 and TRBJ2-1, with a possible D match to TRBD1 (5 bases). Trimming removed 0 bases at V and 8 bases at J, with 14 bases between. CDR3 length: 15 amino acids. Germline V CDR1 and CDR2: MNHNY, SVGAGI (reference sequence). As DNA, the CDR3 is TGTGCCAGCAGTTACTCTACAGGCTTTGGGGATGAGCAGTTCTTC. It yields the protein CASSYSTGFGDEQFF.

This clone occurred a few times. The rearrangement joins TRBV7-2 to TRBJ1-1; D uncertain. The CDR3 spans 15 residues. In germline, CDR1 is SGHTA, CDR2 FQGNSA. V was clipped by 0 bases and J by 8 bases, with 16 bases between them. Written as DNA, the CDR3 is TGTGCCAGCAGCTTAGCGCATGGGGTAAGGGAGGAAGCTTTCTTT. Its protein product is CASSLAHGVREEAFF.

The chain links TRBV3-1 (or the pseudogene TRBV3-2) to TRBJ2-7, with D perhaps TRBD2 (6 bases). Trimming left V 7 bases short and J 0 bases short, with 13 bases between. This CDR3 contains 14 residues. Germline V gene data show CDR1 as LGHDT and CDR2 as YNNKEL (reference sequence). This CDR3 is CASKRDGSSYEQYF. DNA for the CDR3: TGTGCCAGCAAACGGGACGGGAGCTCCTACGAGCAGTACTTC.

This clone is a singleton in its sample. The CDR3 DNA reads TGTGCCAGAAGCTTGGGCCCGAGGATTCCAGCGGGGGGGCGTCCGAGCACAGATACGCAGTATTTT. The encoded protein is CARSLGPRIPAGGRPSTDTQYF. The V call is TRBV5-3, the J call TRBJ2-3; 10 bases are shared with TRBD2. TRBV5-3 is an ORF; its function is uncertain. CDR3 length: 22 amino acids. V lost 0 bases, J lost 0 bases, and 19 bases stayed unmatched.

The CDR3 region is CATSDQGRDGYTF. The CDR3 nucleotides are TGTGCCACCAGTGATCAGGGGCGCGATGGCTACACCTTC. The chain employs TRBV24-1 and TRBJ1-2; tentative D call: TRBD1 (6 bases). Germline V gene data show CDR1 as KGHDR and CDR2 as SFDVKD. Trimming stripped 3 bases from V and 6 bases from J, with 10 bases between. The length of the CDR3 is 13 residues.

The gene calls are TRBV3-1 (or the pseudogene TRBV3-2) and TRBJ1-1; D uncertain. Trimming shortened V by 0 bases and J by 7 bases, and 9 bases separated the two germline ends. The CDR3 consists of 13 residues. Per germline, CDR1 LGHDT and CDR2 YNNKEL (reference sequence). CDR3 DNA sequence: TGTGCCAGCAGCCAAGATTCGAGGTATGAAGCTTTCTTT. Amino acids: CASSQDSRYEAFF.

This clone was observed a few times. The V gene is TRBV9, the J gene TRBJ2-2, with D tentatively TRBD1 (6 bases). CDR1 is SGDLS and CDR2 is YYNGEE in the germline V gene. The CDR3 has 16 amino acids. V gave up 0 bases and J gave up 5 bases, with 14 bases separating them. DNA for the CDR3: TGTGCCAGCAGCGTAGGTGTAGGGGGAAGAACCGGGGAGCTGTTTTTT. It specifies CASSVGVGGRTGELFF.

The chain is built from TRBV5-1 and TRBJ2-2, with 8 bases fitting TRBD2. The germline V gene has CDR1 SGHRS and CDR2 YFSETQ. This CDR3 is built from 17 residues. Trimming took 4 bases from V and 4 from J; bases not matched to a gene: 12. The CDR3 DNA is TGCGCCAGCAGCCCAGAAATTAGCGGGGTACGCACCGGGGAGCTGTTTTTT. Protein: CASSPEISGVRTGELFF.

The gene calls are TRBV2 and TRBJ2-3, with TRBD2 matching 7 bases. This CDR3 comprises 14 residues. Germline CDR1 SNHLY, CDR2 FYNNEI. Unmatched junction bases numbered 8, after V lost 7 bases and J lost 4 bases. The CDR3 loop is CASMGGLGSDTQYF. The CDR3 region has the DNA TGTGCCAGCATGGGGGGGTTAGGGTCAGATACGCAGTATTTT.

This clone was seen once. The chain joins TRBV29-1 to TRBJ2-1; 7 positions match TRBD2. V lost 4 bases and J lost 2; bases outside the gene matches: 8. Germline values: CDR1 SQVTM, CDR2 ANQGSEA. The CDR3 loop spans 15 amino acids. The CDR3 coding sequence is TGCAGCGTTGGGGGAGGGGCCAGGGCCTACAATGAGCAGTTCTTC. Its protein is CSVGGGARAYNEQFF.

The chain uses TRBV28 and TRBJ1-1; D perhaps matches TRBD1 (5 bases). The V and J ends lost 7 bases and 1 base respectively, with 10 bases between them. Germline values: CDR1 MDHEN, CDR2 SYDVKM. The CDR3 covers 13 residues. The CDR3 DNA sequence: TGTGCCAGCATTAAGACAGAGAACACTGAAGCTTTCTTT. The encoded protein is CASIKTENTEAFF.

This clone was recorded many times. The gene calls are TRBV2 and TRBJ1-5, with 8 bases that match TRBD1. With 6 bases clipped from V and 10 bases from J, the junction kept 11 bases outside the gene matches. The CDR3 runs 14 residues. CDR1 SNHLY and CDR2 FYNNEI come from the germline V gene. CDR3 DNA: TGTGCCAGCAGGGGTCGACAGGGGCCGGAACCCCAGCATTTT. Translation gives CASRGRQGPEPQHF.

The table lists this clone with a few counts. J is TRBJ2-1 and V is TRBV6-5; 8 positions match TRBD1. Germline CDR1 MNHEY, CDR2 SVGAGI. Trimming cost V 8 bases and J 7 bases; bases outside gene matches: 10. The CDR3 contains 14 residues. CDR3 DNA sequence: TGTGCCAGCGAGTGGGACAGGAGAAGTAATGAGCAGTTCTTC. Translating it yields CASEWDRRSNEQFF.

The chain recombines TRBV11-3 with TRBJ1-1; D might be TRBD1 (6 bases). Looked up from germline, CDR1 is SGHNT and CDR2 is YENEEA. CDR3 length equals 14 residues. V dropped 1 base and J dropped 5 bases, with 11 bases sitting between them. This chain's CDR3 is CASSLGRGSTEAFF. The CDR3 region has the DNA TGTGCCAGCAGCTTAGGCAGGGGATCGACTGAAGCTTTCTTT.